The 20 T cell receptor beta chains listed next were all sequenced from one sample in a study of blood T cells in healthy people across ages. For the second PCR, which ran for about 6 to 11 cycles, a sample-barcoded 5' primer and a J-beta primer mix were used. TCRdb analysed the 5' RACE reads with MiXCR anew, one entry per CDR3 protein. The table includes around 900,000 distinct CDR3 sequences, under 35% detected once. Sequencing used blood. The origin of the receptors is a woman of 80 years or more in good health.

This clonotype was seen more than once but under ten times. For the CDR3, the DNA is TGCGCCAGCAGCCAAGAAGCCCAAGAGACCCAGTACTTC. Its translation: CASSQEAQETQYF. The chain joins TRBV4-3 to TRBJ2-5; D remains ambiguous. The germline V gene has CDR1 LGHNA and CDR2 YSLEER. Trimming took off 0 bases at V and 1 base at J, with 3 bases between the two ends. The CDR3 has 13 amino acids.

Ten or more counts support this clonotype. The chain combines TRBV15 with TRBJ2-5, with TRBD1 matching 8 bases. V shed 5 bases, J shed 0 bases, and the junction held 14 bases outside the gene matches. CDR3 length: 18 residues. CDR1 LNHNV and CDR2 YYDKDF come from the germline V gene (reference sequence). The CDR3 DNA sequence: TGTGCCACCAGCGCTACCTGGACAGGGACCGACGACCAAGAGACCCAGTACTTC. It codes for CATSATWTGTDDQETQYF.

The chain combines TRBV7-9 with TRBJ2-3; TRBD2 matches 9 bases. Trimming took 5 bases from V and 1 from J; bases not matched to a gene: 13. Per the germline V gene, CDR1 is SEHNR and CDR2 is FQNEAQ (reference sequence). The length of the CDR3 is 18 residues. In nucleotides, the CDR3 is TGTGCCAGCAGCCGTTGGTCTAGCGGGATCGATGGCACAGATACGCAGTATTTT. Residues: CASSRWSSGIDGTDTQYF.

This clonotype was counted at least ten times. This sequence joins TRBV3-1 and TRBJ2-1, with 9 bases fitting TRBD2. The CDR3 consists of 15 residues. V shed 5 bases, J shed 5 bases, and the junction held 7 bases outside the gene matches. Germline V gives CDR1 LGHDT, CDR2 YNNKEL (reference sequence). The CDR3 DNA follows: TGTGCCAGCAGCTATAGCGGGGGAGGGCACAATGAGCAGTTCTTC. The encoded protein is CASSYSGGGHNEQFF.

This clonotype was found a few times. This clone may be a read error of a much larger clone one base away. This sequence joins TRBV7-9 and TRBJ2-7; perhaps D is TRBD1 or TRBD2 (5 bases each). The V gene's germline CDR1 is SEHNR and CDR2 FQNEAQ (reference sequence). CDR3 length equals 14 residues. Trimming removed 5 bases from V and 7 bases from J, with 18 bases in between. The CDR3 bases are TGTGCCAGCAGCCCGCGAGGGGAATACAATGAGCAGTACTTC. This translates into CASSPRGEYNEQYF.

There are a few counts of this clonotype. This chain connects TRBV24-1 to TRBJ2-5; D remains unclear. CDR1 KGHDR and CDR2 SFDVKD come from the germline V gene. Trimming shortened V by 1 base and J by 4 bases, and 6 bases separated the two germline ends. The CDR3 spans 13 residues. CDR3 amino acids: CATSDFRVETQYF. CDR3 sequence (DNA): TGTGCCACCAGTGATTTTAGAGTAGAGACCCAGTACTTC.

At least ten counts were recorded for this clonotype. This chain joins TRBV20-1 and TRBJ2-5; D possibly corresponds to TRBD1 (5 bases). This CDR3 region has 13 residues. Germline V gives CDR1 DFQATT, CDR2 SNEGSKA (reference sequence). V lost 3 bases and J 7 bases, leaving 15 bases between the germline ends. CDR3 DNA: TGCAGTGCTAGCGACAGCCTCCGGTGGACCCAGTACTTC. Translating it yields CSASDSLRWTQYF.

The table lists this clonotype with many counts. The chain couples TRBV12-3 or TRBV12-4 to TRBJ2-1, with 8 positions matching TRBD2. J lost 0 bases, V lost 4 bases, and 5 bases had no gene match. CDR3 length: 16 amino acids. This CDR3 is CASSSHSGASYNEQFF. As DNA, the CDR3 is TGTGCCAGCAGTTCCCATAGCGGGGCCTCCTACAATGAGCAGTTCTTC.

This clonotype was recorded a few times. The rearrangement uses TRBV3-1 and TRBJ2-1; 8 positions match TRBD2. Losses at the gene ends were 0 bases for V and 7 bases for J; bases not matched to a gene: 2. Germline V gene lookup returns CDR1 LGHDT and CDR2 YNNKEL (reference sequence). The length of the CDR3 is 14 residues. The CDR3, as DNA: TGTGCCAGCAGCCAAGAGGGACTAGAAAATGAGCAGTTCTTC. Its translation is CASSQEGLENEQFF.

On this clonotype itself: This could be a read error, since a much larger clone is one nucleotide away. The CDR3 sequence: CASSSTGVSWYGCTF. DNA of the CDR3: TGTGCCAGCAGCTCGACAGGGGTCTCCTGGTATGGCTGCACCTTC. The rearrangement joins TRBV7-2 to TRBJ1-2, with 8 bases aligning to TRBD1. CDR1 and CDR2 from the germline V gene are SGHTA and FQGNSA. CDR3 length: 15 amino acids.

In its sample, this clonotype was seen a few times. This sequence joins TRBV20-1 and TRBJ1-5; D gene ambiguous. The germline CDR1 and CDR2 sequences are DFQATT and SNEGSKA (reference sequence). The CDR3 has 12 residues. Trimming stripped 3 bases from V and 1 base from J, with 4 bases between. CDR3 amino acids: CSASPSNQPQHF. The CDR3 nucleotides are TGCAGTGCTAGCCCCAGCAATCAGCCCCAGCATTTT.

CDR3 in DNA: TGTGCCAGCAGCACCCGGACAGGGACCATGGTCGGCTACACCTTC. It is translated as CASSTRTGTMVGYTF. This rearrangement joins TRBV9 to TRBJ1-2; 8 nucleotides line up with TRBD1. The V and J ends lost 4 bases and 8 bases, in that order; junction bases with no gene match: 13. The germline V gene has CDR1 SGDLS and CDR2 YYNGEE. CDR3 length equals 15 residues.

This clonotype was observed a few times. For the CDR3, the DNA is TGCGCCAGCAGCTCGGGACAGCTAATGAACACTGAAGCTTTCTTT. Translation gives CASSSGQLMNTEAFF. The chain carries TRBV5-1 and TRBJ1-1; 7 bases match TRBD1. After removal of 3 bases from V and 0 bases from J, the junction contained 5 bases not matched to a gene. The CDR3 covers 15 residues. Germline V CDR1 and CDR2: SGHRS, YFSETQ.

V and J are TRBV20-1 and TRBJ1-3, with 7 positions matching TRBD1. The CDR3 loop spans 14 amino acids. V shed 3 bases, J shed 0 bases, and the junction held 2 bases outside the gene matches. The V gene's germline CDR1 is DFQATT and CDR2 SNEGSKA (reference sequence). The CDR3 here is CSASRGSSGNTIYF. CDR3 nucleotide sequence: TGCAGTGCTAGCAGGGGGAGCTCTGGAAACACCATATATTTT.

In this sample, this clonotype turned up a few times. This chain uses TRBV6-6 with TRBJ1-2, with D possibly TRBD1 on 5 matching bases. Germline V lookup: CDR1 MNHNY, CDR2 SVGAGI (reference sequence). Trimming took 2 bases from V and 3 from J, leaving 7 bases between them. This CDR3 has 13 amino acids. For the CDR3, the DNA is TGTGCCAGCAGTTACGGGGGTCACTATGGCTACACCTTC. Its translation: CASSYGGHYGYTF.

This chain joins TRBV14 and TRBJ2-2, with D possibly TRBD1 on 5 matching bases. The CDR3 is 15 residues long. V was pared by 0 bases and J by 9 bases, with 14 bases between. Germline CDR1 and CDR2: SGHDN and FVKESK. The CDR3 is CASSQDWQGFRELFF. Here the CDR3 DNA reads TGTGCCAGCAGCCAAGATTGGCAGGGTTTCAGGGAGCTGTTTTTT.

The gene calls are TRBV12-3 or TRBV12-4 and TRBJ2-7, with D tentatively TRBD1 (7 bases). Trimming took off 5 bases at V and 0 bases at J, with 14 bases between the two ends. The CDR3 loop spans 15 amino acids. In DNA form, the CDR3 reads TGTGCCAGCAGTCTTTGGCGGGACAGCTCCTACGAGCAGTACTTC. It encodes CASSLWRDSSYEQYF.

This clonotype came up a few times. Possible read error: a much larger clone is one base away. This chain connects TRBV20-1 to TRBJ2-1; 7 nucleotides agree with TRBD2. The J call may not be correct, given that the DNA end is closer to TRBJ2-7. Germline CDR1 DFQATT, CDR2 SNEGSKA (reference sequence). The CDR3 runs 20 residues. The CDR3 loop is CSASSLGLVGLASSYNEQYF. CDR3 in DNA: TGCAGTGCTAGTTCGCTAGGACTAGTCGGTCTTGCGTCCTCCTACAATGAGCAGTACTTC.

In regard to this clonotype: A much more abundant neighbour one base away suggests this may be a read error. The V gene is TRBV2, the J gene TRBJ2-4; a possible D gene is TRBD1 (6 bases). Trimming cost V 4 bases and J 8 bases, with 21 bases left between them. Germline CDR1 reads SNHLY; CDR2 reads FYNNEI. There are 16 residues in the CDR3. The CDR3 region is CASSGGGSGTQDIQYF. CDR3 DNA: TGTGCCAGCAGTGGAGGGGGATCCGGGACACAAGACATTCAGTACTTC.

This clonotype has only a few counts. The genes are TRBV6-2 or TRBV6-3 and TRBJ2-3; perhaps TRBD1 as D (6 bases). Germline CDR1 and CDR2: MNHEY and SVGEGT. This CDR3 comprises 15 residues. Trimming took 7 bases from V and 6 from J, leaving 20 bases between them. The CDR3 loop reads CASTPSQGRQDTQYF. The CDR3 bases are TGTGCCAGCACCCCCTCACAGGGACGGCAGGATACGCAGTATTTT.